The TCR beta chain described here comes from a study of T cells after yellow fever vaccination. Conversion of TCR transcripts into cDNA relied on 5'RACE template switching, which added a universal primer site and UMIs. Via MiXCR, TCRdb re-called the 5' RACE reads, giving one row per CDR3 protein. The sample consists of under 550,000 distinct CDR3 sequences, 20% to 25% of them appearing once. In regard to this clonotype: Its target is not known.

Study-wide results and limits: There was a small share of clonotypes that showed up in both the CD4 and CD8 compartments. Contamination by abundant bulk-population clonotypes could be present in FACS-sorted repertoires. Most clones from primary vaccination resurfaced after the booster (around 97% CD4, approximately 87% CD8).

This TCR was sampled from a man aged 18-30 years who received the YFV17D yellow fever vaccine. The starting material was PBMCs, obtained approximately 20 days after the first yellow fever vaccination.

This CDR3 reads CASSLVGNGQGNTEAFF. The CDR3 nucleotides are TGCGCCAGCAGCTTGGTGGGAAACGGACAGGGAAACACTGAAGCTTTCTTT. This chain connects TRBV5-1 to TRBJ1-1; the match to TRBD1 covers 8 bases. Germline V gene lookup returns CDR1 SGHRS and CDR2 YFSETQ. With 0 bases clipped from V and 2 bases from J, the junction kept 9 bases outside the gene matches. The CDR3 spans 17 residues.